This is a list of T cell receptor beta chains from one sample in a study of early T cells in non-severe SARS-CoV-2 infection. TCRdb called the 5' RACE reads again in MiXCR, with one record for every CDR3 protein. There are about 55,000 distinct CDR3 sequences in the sample; 15% occur only once, and approximately 11% lies in the top ten. The input for sequencing was whole blood, taken at baseline. These receptors were collected from an adult who was a healthcare worker with PCR-confirmed SARS-CoV-2 infection or an uninfected control (not recorded which). The CDR3 runs from the conserved cysteine through the conserved F or W. A D gene is named only where the DNA matches it firmly. Where a row states a size, it is once, few, many or the class of an expanded clone; other rows omit it.

v_gene,abundance,j_gene,d_gene,len,CDR3aa,CDR3nt
TRBV11-2,.,TRBJ2-1,TRBD1,16,CASSSHRGRSYNEQFF,TGTGCCAGCAGCTCCCACAGGGGGCGATCCTACAATGAGCAGTTCTTC
TRBV29-1,many,TRBJ1-2,TRBD1,14,CSVDRDRKGYGYTF,TGCAGCGTGGACCGGGACAGAAAAGGGTATGGCTACACCTTC
TRBV14,many,TRBJ2-5,.,12,CASSQFEETQYF,TGTGCCAGCAGCCAATTTGAAGAGACCCAGTACTTC
TRBV7-9,few,TRBJ1-1,TRBD1,15,CASSLGDRVNTEAFF,TGTGCCAGCAGCTTAGGGGACAGGGTGAACACTGAAGCTTTCTTT
TRBV7-9,.,TRBJ1-1,.,13,CASSPQGRTEAFF,TGTGCCAGCAGCCCTCAGGGGAGGACTGAAGCTTTCTTT
TRBV6-6,.,TRBJ1-4,TRBD1,16,CASSYTGTEGNEKLFF,TGTGCCAGCAGTTATACTGGGACAGAGGGTAATGAAAAACTGTTTTTT
TRBV20-1,many,TRBJ2-1,.,15,CSATRPGVSYNEQFF,TGCAGTGCTACTCGGCCGGGGGTCTCCTACAATGAGCAGTTCTTC
TRBV2,.,TRBJ1-5,.,12,CASRGVNQPQHF,TGTGCCAGCAGGGGGGTCAATCAGCCCCAGCATTTT
TRBV28,many,TRBJ2-7,.,13,CASTQPSSYEQYF,TGTGCCAGCACCCAGCCTAGCTCCTACGAGCAGTACTTC
TRBV2,.,TRBJ2-3,.,15,CASHPTGIAPDTQYF,TGTGCCAGCCATCCGACCGGGATTGCACCAGATACGCAGTATTTT
TRBV3-1,.,TRBJ2-7,.,14,CASSQTTRTYEQYF,TGTGCCAGCAGCCAAACGACACGTACCTACGAGCAGTACTTC
TRBV29-1,.,TRBJ2-2,.,12,CSVARGTGELFF,TGCAGCGTTGCACGGGGGACCGGGGAGCTGTTTTTT
TRBV4-1,many,TRBJ2-7,.,15,CASSQDGTYKYEQYF,TGCGCCAGCAGCCAAGATGGCACGTATAAGTACGAGCAGTACTTC
TRBV19,.,TRBJ2-1,TRBD2,13,CASRDGRANEQFF,TGTGCCAGTAGAGACGGGAGGGCCAATGAGCAGTTCTTC
TRBV29-1,few,TRBJ2-7,TRBD2,13,CSVASGNSYEQYF,TGCAGCGTGGCAAGCGGGAACTCCTACGAGCAGTACTTC
TRBV2,.,TRBJ2-5,.,14,CASSEQGDQETQYF,TGTGCCAGCTCGGAACAGGGAGACCAAGAGACCCAGTACTTC
TRBV18,.,TRBJ2-6,TRBD2,16,CASRRGTYSGANVLTF,TGTGCCAGCAGGCGGGGGACCTACTCTGGGGCCAACGTCCTGACTTTC
TRBV6-5,many,TRBJ1-6,TRBD1,19,CASSQDRGDQSSYNSPLHF,TGTGCCAGCAGCCAGGACAGGGGGGACCAAAGCTCCTATAATTCACCCCTCCACTTT
TRBV20-1,few,TRBJ1-2,TRBD1,15,CSARQLGQDNYGYTF,TGCAGTGCTCGCCAGCTGGGACAGGATAACTATGGCTACACCTTC
TRBV7-2,many,TRBJ2-7,.,16,CASSSTGTYVSYEQYF,TGTGCCAGCAGCTCGACCGGGACCTACGTCTCCTACGAGCAGTACTTC
TRBV25-1,.,TRBJ2-2,.,11,CASSVTGELFF,TGTGCCAGCAGTGTCACCGGGGAGCTGTTTTTT
TRBV6-5,many,TRBJ1-2,.,14,CASSYGEKMDGYTF,TGTGCCAGCAGTTACGGAGAGAAGATGGATGGCTACACCTTC
TRBV10-3,.,TRBJ1-1,TRBD1,14,CAISGGQGGTEAFF,TGTGCCATCAGTGGGGGACAGGGGGGCACTGAAGCTTTCTTT
TRBV4-2,many,TRBJ2-3,.,15,CASSQEGHTTDTQYF,TGTGCCAGCAGCCAAGAGGGACATACCACAGATACGCAGTATTTT
TRBV15,many,TRBJ2-1,.,15,CATTPGTRSYNEQFF,TGTGCCACCACCCCCGGGACACGATCCTACAATGAGCAGTTCTTC
TRBV6-5,.,TRBJ1-6,.,16,CASSYGGQLVNSPLHF,TGTGCCAGCAGTTACGGCGGACAGTTGGTTAATTCACCCCTCCACTTT
TRBV29-1,few,TRBJ2-3,TRBD2,15,CSVGTSGGSTDTQYF,TGCAGCGTTGGGACTAGCGGGGGAAGCACAGATACGCAGTATTTT
TRBV11-2,.,TRBJ2-1,.,15,CASSLMLPQNNEQFF,TGTGCCAGCAGCTTAATGTTACCACAAAACAATGAGCAGTTCTTC
TRBV24-1,few,TRBJ1-2,.,15,CATGDGRGLAYGYTF,TGTGCCACCGGCGACGGGAGGGGCCTCGCTTATGGCTACACCTTC
TRBV12-3/TRBV12-4,.,TRBJ2-7,.,12,CASSLRAPEQYF,TGTGCCAGCAGTTTAAGGGCTCCCGAGCAGTACTTC
TRBV10-2,.,TRBJ2-1,.,15,CASSEYRGYYNEQFF,TGCGCCAGCAGTGAGTACCGGGGATACTACAATGAGCAGTTCTTC
TRBV7-9,.,TRBJ1-4,TRBD1,15,CASSLATGEYEKLFF,TGTGCCAGCAGCTTAGCGACAGGGGAGTATGAAAAACTGTTTTTT
TRBV7-2,medium-sized,TRBJ2-3,.,11,CASSSTDTQYF,TGTGCCAGCAGTAGCACAGATACGCAGTATTTT
TRBV7-9,.,TRBJ2-7,TRBD2,15,CATNSPGLAGDGQYF,TGTGCCACTAATTCCCCGGGACTAGCGGGGGACGGGCAGTACTTC
TRBV5-1,.,TRBJ2-7,TRBD2,15,CASSFWAGGTYEQYF,TGCGCCAGCAGCTTCTGGGCGGGAGGCACCTACGAGCAGTACTTC
TRBV2,many,TRBJ2-3,TRBD1,14,CASSVQGQTDTQYF,TGTGCCAGCAGTGTACAGGGACAGACAGATACGCAGTATTTT
TRBV20-1,.,TRBJ2-7,TRBD2,13,CSAPQAGGDEQYF,TGCAGTGCTCCCCAAGCGGGAGGGGACGAGCAGTACTTC
TRBV3-1,.,TRBJ2-1,TRBD2,16,CASSQGGLAGMGERFF,TGTGCCAGCAGCCAAGGCGGACTAGCGGGAATGGGTGAGCGGTTCTTC
TRBV5-1,few,TRBJ2-6,TRBD2,17,CASSSPGLSLGANVLTF,TGCGCCAGCAGCTCGCCGGGACTATCCCTAGGGGCCAACGTCCTGACTTTC
TRBV12-3/TRBV12-4,few,TRBJ2-3,.,15,CASRIGLFSTDTQYF,TGTGCCAGCAGAATCGGACTTTTTAGCACAGATACGCAGTATTTT
TRBV7-7,many,TRBJ2-1,.,14,CASSQTGSNNEQFF,TGTGCTAGCAGCCAGACAGGTTCCAACAATGAGCAGTTCTTC
TRBV28,.,TRBJ2-4,.,15,CASSLESLAKTIQYF,TGTGCCAGCAGTTTGGAGTCTCTAGCCAAAACCATTCAGTACTTC
TRBV12-3/TRBV12-4,.,TRBJ2-3,TRBD2,15,CASSTLAGAADTQYF,TGTGCCAGCAGCACCCTAGCGGGGGCAGCAGATACGCAGTATTTT
TRBV5-1,few,TRBJ2-7,.,13,CASSLDPSGGQYF,TGCGCCAGCAGCCTGGACCCCTCCGGCGGGCAGTACTTC